This TCR beta chain is from a study of PD-1 blockade in classical Hodgkin lymphoma. From germline, CDR1 is SGHDT and CDR2 YYEEEE. The CDR3 consists of 13 residues. V was clipped by 4 bases and J by 5 bases, with 10 bases between them. Repertoires were generated with immunoSEQ multiplex PCR, while TCRdb's copy carries only in-frame clones and drops some. The sample consists of over 45,000 clones, approximately 73% of them appearing once. Brentuximab vedotin exposure varied, and every patient relapsed after autologous stem cell transplantation. Responses achieved at best were complete response, partial response or progressive disease. General study results and limits: In CD4+ cells, TCR diversity went up significantly by C4D1, but in CD8+ cells it did not. When set against healthy donors, newly diagnosed patients were reported to show lower baseline TCR diversity.

Comment on this clone: Its cognate antigen is unknown.

The sample was peripheral blood mononuclear cells (PBMCs), taken before the second cycle of nivolumab. The genes are TRBV5-6 and TRBJ1-3; maybe TRBD1 (6 bases). This TCR derives from a human donor with classical Hodgkin lymphoma. The CDR3 is CASSPDSRNTIYF. DNA for the CDR3: TGTGCCAGCAGCCCGGACAGTCGAAACACCATATATTTT.